Shown below are 4 T cell receptor beta chains from a single sample sequenced in a study of blood T cell repertoires in COVID-19. TCRdb's copy holds only in-frame clones and misses some; the assay was immunoSEQ multiplex PCR. Here the sample spans 250,000 to 300,000 clones, 85% to 90% being singletons. Source material: peripheral blood. The receptor set was obtained from a woman aged 45-59 years with COVID-19, enrolled during active disease.

This clone has just a few counts. The chain recombines TRBV6-5 with TRBJ2-7, with D perhaps matching TRBD1 (6 bases). Per germline, CDR1 MNHEY and CDR2 SVGAGI. The ends were cut back, 6 bases at V and 7 bases at J, with 16 bases in the middle. This CDR3 has 13 residues. CDR3 region: CASRSDSTREQYF. Written as DNA, the CDR3 is TGTGCCAGCAGATCGGACAGTACACGGGAGCAGTACTTC.

The table lists this clone with a count of one. This chain joins TRBV6-6 and TRBJ1-6; D gene unclear. This CDR3 region has 17 residues. CDR1 is MNHNY, CDR2 SVGAGI, per germline (reference sequence). Trimming cost V 5 bases and J 0 bases, with 14 bases left between them. CDR3 DNA: TGTGCCAGCAGTCTACAGAGACGGGGCTCCTATAATTCACCCCTCCACTTT. Encoded protein: CASSLQRRGSYNSPLHF.

J is TRBJ2-5 and V is TRBV21-1; TRBD1 was called by the table and not checked on the DNA. TRBV21-1 is designated a pseudogene. This CDR3 is 12 amino acids long. DNA of the CDR3: TGTGCCAGCAGCACCCTCAGAGAGACCCAGTACTTC. Its protein is CASSTLRETQYF.

V is TRBV14 and J is TRBJ2-6; D might be TRBD2 (7 bases). V lost 0 bases to trimming and J lost 4 bases, with 13 bases between them. This CDR3 is 17 amino acids long. Germline CDR1 is SGHDN and CDR2 is FVKESK. CDR3 sequence: CASSQEGGGAGANVLTF. The CDR3 region has the DNA TGTGCCAGCAGCCAAGAGGGGGGGGGCGCCGGGGCCAACGTCCTGACTTTC.